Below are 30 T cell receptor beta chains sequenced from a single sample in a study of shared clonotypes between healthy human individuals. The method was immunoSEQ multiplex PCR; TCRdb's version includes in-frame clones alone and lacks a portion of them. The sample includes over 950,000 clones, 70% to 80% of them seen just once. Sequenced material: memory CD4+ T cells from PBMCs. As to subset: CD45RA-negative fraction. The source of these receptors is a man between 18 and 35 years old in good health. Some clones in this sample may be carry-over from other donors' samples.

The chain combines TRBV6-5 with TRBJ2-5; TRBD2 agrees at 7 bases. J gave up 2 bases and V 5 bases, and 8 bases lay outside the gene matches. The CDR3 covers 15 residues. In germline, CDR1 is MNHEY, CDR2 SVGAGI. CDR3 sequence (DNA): TGTGCCAGCAGTGGGTACCGGGAGGCGCAAGAGACCCAGTACTTC. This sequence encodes CASSGYREAQETQYF.

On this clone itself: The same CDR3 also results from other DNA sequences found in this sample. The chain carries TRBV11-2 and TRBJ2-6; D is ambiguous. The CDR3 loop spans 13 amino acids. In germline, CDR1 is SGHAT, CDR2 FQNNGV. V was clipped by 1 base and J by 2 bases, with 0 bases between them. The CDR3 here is CASSLAGANVLTF. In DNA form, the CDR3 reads TGTGCCAGCAGCTTAGCTGGGGCCAACGTCCTGACTTTC.

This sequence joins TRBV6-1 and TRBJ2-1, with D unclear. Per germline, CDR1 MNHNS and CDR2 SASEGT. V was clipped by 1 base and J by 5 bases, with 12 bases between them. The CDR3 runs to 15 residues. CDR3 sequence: CASSEVLTANNEQFF. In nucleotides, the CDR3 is TGTGCCAGCAGTGAAGTTCTGACGGCTAACAATGAGCAGTTCTTC.

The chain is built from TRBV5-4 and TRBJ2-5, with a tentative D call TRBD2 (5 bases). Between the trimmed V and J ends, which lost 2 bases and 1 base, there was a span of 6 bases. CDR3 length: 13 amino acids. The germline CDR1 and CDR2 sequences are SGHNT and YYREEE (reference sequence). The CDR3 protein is CASSFGSQETQYF. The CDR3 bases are TGTGCCAGCAGCTTTGGGAGCCAAGAGACCCAGTACTTC.

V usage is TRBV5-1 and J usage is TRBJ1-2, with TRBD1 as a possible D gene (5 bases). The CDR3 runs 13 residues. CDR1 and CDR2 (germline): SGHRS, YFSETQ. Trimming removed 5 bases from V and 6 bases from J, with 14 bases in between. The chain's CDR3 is CASRDAREDGYTF. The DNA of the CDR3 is TGCGCCAGCAGGGACGCCAGGGAAGATGGCTACACCTTC.

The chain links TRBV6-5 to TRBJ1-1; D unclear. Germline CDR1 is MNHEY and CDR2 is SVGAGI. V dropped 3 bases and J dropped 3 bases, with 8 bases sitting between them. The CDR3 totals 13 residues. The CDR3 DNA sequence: TGTGCCAGCAGTTATGAAGATTACACTGAAGCTTTCTTT. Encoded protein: CASSYEDYTEAFF.

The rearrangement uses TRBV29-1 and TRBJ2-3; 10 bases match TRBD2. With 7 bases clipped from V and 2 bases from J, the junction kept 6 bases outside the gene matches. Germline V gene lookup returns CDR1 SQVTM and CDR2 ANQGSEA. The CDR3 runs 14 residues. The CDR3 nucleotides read TGCAGCGCCAGGACTAGCGGAAACACAGATACGCAGTATTTT. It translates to CSARTSGNTDTQYF.

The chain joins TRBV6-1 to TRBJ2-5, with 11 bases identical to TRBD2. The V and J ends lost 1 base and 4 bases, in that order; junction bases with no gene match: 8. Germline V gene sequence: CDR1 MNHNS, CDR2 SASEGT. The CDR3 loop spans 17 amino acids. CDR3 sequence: CASSEGVAGGYRETQYF. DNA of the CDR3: TGTGCCAGCAGTGAAGGGGTAGCGGGAGGGTACCGAGAGACCCAGTACTTC.

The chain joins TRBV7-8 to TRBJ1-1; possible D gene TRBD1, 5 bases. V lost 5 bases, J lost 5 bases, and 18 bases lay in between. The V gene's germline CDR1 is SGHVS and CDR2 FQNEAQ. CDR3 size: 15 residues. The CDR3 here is CASSPRVGVETEAFF. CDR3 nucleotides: TGTGCCAGCAGCCCGCGAGTGGGGGTGGAGACTGAAGCTTTCTTT. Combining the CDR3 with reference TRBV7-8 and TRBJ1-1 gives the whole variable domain GAGVSQSPRYKVAKRGQDVALRCDPISGHVSLFWYQQALGQGPEFLTYFQNEAQLDKSGLPSDRFFAERPEGSVSTLKIQRTQQEDSAVYLCASSPRVGVETEAFFGQGTRLTVV.

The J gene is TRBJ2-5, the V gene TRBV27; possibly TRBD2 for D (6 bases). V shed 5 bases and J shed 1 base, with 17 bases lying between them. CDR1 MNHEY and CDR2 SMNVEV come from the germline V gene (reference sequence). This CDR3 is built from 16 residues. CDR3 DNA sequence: TGTGCCAGCAGTACATATGGTGCGGGGTCCCAAGAGACCCAGTACTTC. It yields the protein CASSTYGAGSQETQYF.

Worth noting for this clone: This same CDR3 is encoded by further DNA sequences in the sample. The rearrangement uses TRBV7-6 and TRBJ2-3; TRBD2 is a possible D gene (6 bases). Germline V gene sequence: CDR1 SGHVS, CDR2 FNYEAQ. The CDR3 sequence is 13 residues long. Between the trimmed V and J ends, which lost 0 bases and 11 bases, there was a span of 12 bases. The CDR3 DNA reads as TGTGCCAGCAGCTTAGCGGAGGGGTCCGAGCAGTATTTT. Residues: CASSLAEGSEQYF.

CDR3 residues: CAWRTRQGGKLFF. DNA of the CDR3: TGTGCCTGGAGGACTCGGCAGGGTGGAAAACTGTTTTTT. The chain recombines TRBV30 with TRBJ1-4, with TRBD1 as a possible D gene (5 bases). Germline loops: CDR1 GTSNPN, CDR2 SVGIG (reference sequence). V was trimmed by 3 bases and J by 10 bases, leaving 15 bases between them. The CDR3 has 13 residues.

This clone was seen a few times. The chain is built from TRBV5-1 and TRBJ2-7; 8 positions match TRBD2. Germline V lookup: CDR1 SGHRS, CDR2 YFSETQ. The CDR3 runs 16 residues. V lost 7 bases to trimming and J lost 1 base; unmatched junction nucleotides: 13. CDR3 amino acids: CASAPGVAGFSYEQYF. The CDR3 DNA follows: TGCGCCAGCGCCCCGGGGGTAGCGGGATTTTCCTACGAGCAGTACTTC.

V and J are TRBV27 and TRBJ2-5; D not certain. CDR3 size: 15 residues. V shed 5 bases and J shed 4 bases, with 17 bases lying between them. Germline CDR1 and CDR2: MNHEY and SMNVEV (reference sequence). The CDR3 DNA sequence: TGTGCCAGCAGTACCCGAGACCCCCGGGCAGAGACCCAGTACTTC. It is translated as CASSTRDPRAETQYF.

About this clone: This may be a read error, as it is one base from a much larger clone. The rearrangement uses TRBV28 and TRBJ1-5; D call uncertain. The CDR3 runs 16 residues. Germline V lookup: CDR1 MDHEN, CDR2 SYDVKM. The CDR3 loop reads CASSLTSRIPNQLQHF. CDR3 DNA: TGTGCCAGCAGTTTGACCAGCCGCATCCCAAATCAGCTCCAGCATTTT.

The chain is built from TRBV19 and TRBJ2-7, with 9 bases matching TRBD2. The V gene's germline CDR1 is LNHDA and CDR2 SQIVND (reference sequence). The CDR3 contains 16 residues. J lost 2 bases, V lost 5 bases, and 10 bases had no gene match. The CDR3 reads CASSPTLAGWTYEQYF. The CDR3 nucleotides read TGTGCCAGTAGTCCCACCCTAGCGGGATGGACCTACGAGCAGTACTTC.

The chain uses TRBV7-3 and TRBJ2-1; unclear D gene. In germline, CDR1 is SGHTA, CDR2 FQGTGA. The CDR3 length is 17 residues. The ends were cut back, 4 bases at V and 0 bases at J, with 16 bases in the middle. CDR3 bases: TGTGCCAGCAGCTCCCAACCTGTCCGAAGCTCCTACAATGAGCAGTTCTTC. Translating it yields CASSSQPVRSSYNEQFF.

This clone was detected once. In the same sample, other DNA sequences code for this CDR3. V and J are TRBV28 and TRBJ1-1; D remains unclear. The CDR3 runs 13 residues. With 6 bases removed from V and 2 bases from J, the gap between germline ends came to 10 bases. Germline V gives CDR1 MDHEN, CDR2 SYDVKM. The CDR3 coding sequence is TGTGCCAGCAGCCCCCGCCTTAACACTGAAGCTTTCTTT. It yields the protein CASSPRLNTEAFF.

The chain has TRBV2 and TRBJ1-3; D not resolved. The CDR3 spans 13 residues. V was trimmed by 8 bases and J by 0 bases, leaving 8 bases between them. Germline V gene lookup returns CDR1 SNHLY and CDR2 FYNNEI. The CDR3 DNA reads TGTGCCAGCGGAGGAGACTCTGGAAACACCATATATTTT. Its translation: CASGGDSGNTIYF. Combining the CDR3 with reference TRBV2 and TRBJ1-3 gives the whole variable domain EPEVTQTPSHQVTQMGQEVILRCVPISNHLYFYWYRQILGQKVEFLVSFYNNEISEKSEIFDDQFSVERPDGSNFTLKIRSTKLEDSAMYFCASGGDSGNTIYFGEGSWLTVV.

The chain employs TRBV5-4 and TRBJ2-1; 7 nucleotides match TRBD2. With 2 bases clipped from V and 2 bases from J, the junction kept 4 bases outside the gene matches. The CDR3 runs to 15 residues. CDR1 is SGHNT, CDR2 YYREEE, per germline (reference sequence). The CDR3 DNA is TGTGCCAGCAGCTTTGGCGGGAGAACCTACAATGAGCAGTTCTTC. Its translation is CASSFGGRTYNEQFF.

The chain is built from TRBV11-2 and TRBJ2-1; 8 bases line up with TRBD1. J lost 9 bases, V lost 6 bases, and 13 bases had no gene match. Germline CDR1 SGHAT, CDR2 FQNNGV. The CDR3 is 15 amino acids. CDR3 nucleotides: TGTGCCAGCAGACATTACAGGGGGGCAGAAAGTGAGCAGTTCTTC. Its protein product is CASRHYRGAESEQFF.

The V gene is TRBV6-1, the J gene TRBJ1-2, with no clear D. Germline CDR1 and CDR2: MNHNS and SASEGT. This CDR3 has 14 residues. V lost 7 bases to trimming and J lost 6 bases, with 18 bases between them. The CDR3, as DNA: TGTGCCAGCAACCCCGCAGCGGGTTTGGATGGCTACACCTTC. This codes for CASNPAAGLDGYTF.

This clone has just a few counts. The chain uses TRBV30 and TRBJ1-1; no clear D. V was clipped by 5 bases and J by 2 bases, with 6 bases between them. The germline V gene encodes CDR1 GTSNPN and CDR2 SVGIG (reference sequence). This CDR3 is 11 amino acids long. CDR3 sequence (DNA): TGTGCCTGGTGGCAAAACACTGAAGCTTTCTTT. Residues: CAWWQNTEAFF.

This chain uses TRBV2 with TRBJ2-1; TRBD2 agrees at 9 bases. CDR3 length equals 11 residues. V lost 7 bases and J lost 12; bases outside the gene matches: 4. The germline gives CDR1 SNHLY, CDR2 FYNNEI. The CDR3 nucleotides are TGTGCCAGCATGGGCGGGAGGGCGCAGTTCTTC. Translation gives CASMGGRAQFF.

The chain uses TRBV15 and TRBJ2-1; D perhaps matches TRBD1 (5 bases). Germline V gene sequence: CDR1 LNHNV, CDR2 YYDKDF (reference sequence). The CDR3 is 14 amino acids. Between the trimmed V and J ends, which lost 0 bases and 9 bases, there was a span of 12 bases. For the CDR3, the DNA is TGTGCCACCAGCAGAGACAGGGTTGGGCTTGAGCAGTTCTTC. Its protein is CATSRDRVGLEQFF.

CDR3 bases: TGTGCCAGCAGCTCCGGGTGGGATGGGCAGTTCTTC. Amino acids: CASSSGWDGQFF. This chain connects TRBV7-3 to TRBJ2-1; no clear D. The CDR3 length is 12 residues. CDR1 is SGHTA, CDR2 FQGTGA, per germline. V dropped 4 bases and J dropped 12 bases, with 13 bases sitting between them. Based on the CDR3 plus reference TRBV7-3 and TRBJ2-1, the full variable domain is GAGVSQTPSNKVTEKGKYVELRCDPISGHTALYWYRQSLGQGPEFLIYFQGTGAADDSGLPNDRFFAVRPEGSVSTLKIQRTERGDSAVYLCASSSGWDGQFFGPGTRLTVL.

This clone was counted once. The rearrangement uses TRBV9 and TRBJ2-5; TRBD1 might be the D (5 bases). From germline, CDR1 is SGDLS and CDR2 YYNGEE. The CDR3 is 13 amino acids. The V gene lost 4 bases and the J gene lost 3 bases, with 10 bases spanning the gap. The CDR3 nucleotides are TGTGCCAGCAGCATTGGCAGGGAAGAGACCCAGTACTTC. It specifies CASSIGREETQYF.

The CDR3 loop is CASKRGGTGGEKLFF. For the CDR3, the DNA is TGTGCCAGTAAAAGAGGCGGGACAGGGGGAGAAAAACTGTTTTTT. The chain recombines TRBV19 with TRBJ1-4, with 11 bases that match TRBD1. CDR1 and CDR2 from the germline V gene are LNHDA and SQIVND (reference sequence). After removal of 7 bases from V and 8 bases from J, the junction contained 9 bases not matched to a gene. This CDR3 spans 15 amino acids.

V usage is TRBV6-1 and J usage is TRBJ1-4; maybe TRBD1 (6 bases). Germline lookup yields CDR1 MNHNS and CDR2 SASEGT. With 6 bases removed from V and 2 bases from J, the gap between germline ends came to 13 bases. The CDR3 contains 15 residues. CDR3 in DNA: TGTGCCAGCAGCGCTGACAGGCCCACTAATGAAAAACTGTTTTTT. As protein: CASSADRPTNEKLFF.

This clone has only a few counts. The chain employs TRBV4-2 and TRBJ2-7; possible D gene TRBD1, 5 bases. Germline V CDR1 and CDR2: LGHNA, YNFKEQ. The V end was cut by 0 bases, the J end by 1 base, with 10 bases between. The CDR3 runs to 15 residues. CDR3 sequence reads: CASSQDMQGSYEQYF. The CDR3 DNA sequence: TGTGCCAGCAGCCAAGATATGCAGGGATCCTACGAGCAGTACTTC.